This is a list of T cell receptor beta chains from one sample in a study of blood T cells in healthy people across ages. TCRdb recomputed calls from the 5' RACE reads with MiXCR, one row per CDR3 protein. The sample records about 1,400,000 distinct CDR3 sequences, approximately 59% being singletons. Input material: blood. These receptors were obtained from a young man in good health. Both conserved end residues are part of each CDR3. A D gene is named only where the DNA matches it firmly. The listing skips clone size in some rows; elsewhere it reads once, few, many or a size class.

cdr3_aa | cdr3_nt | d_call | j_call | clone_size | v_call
CASSERDEQFF | TGTGCCAGCAGTGAGCGCGATGAGCAGTTCTTC | - | TRBJ2-1 | - | TRBV6-2/TRBV6-3
CASGSLYGNTQYF | TGTGCTAGTGGCTCTCTCTATGGGAATACGCAGTATTTT | - | TRBJ2-3 | - | TRBV12-5
CASSDWTSVETQYF | TGCGCCAGCAGCGACTGGACTAGCGTCGAGACCCAGTACTTC | TRBD2 | TRBJ2-5 | few | TRBV5-1
CSVGRSMGAEQFF | TGCAGCGTTGGCCGATCCATGGGCGCTGAGCAGTTCTTC | - | TRBJ2-1 | many | TRBV29-1
CASSGGRLVTDTQYF | TGCGCCAGCAGCGGGGGGAGACTAGTCACAGATACGCAGTATTTT | - | TRBJ2-3 | - | TRBV5-1
CAISAPDRGIYNEQYF | TGTGCCATCAGTGCACCTGACAGGGGGATCTACAATGAGCAGTACTTC | TRBD1 | TRBJ2-4 | - | TRBV10-3
CASSVDPGADGYTF | TGTGCCAGCAGCGTAGATCCAGGGGCTGATGGCTACACCTTC | - | TRBJ1-2 | - | TRBV9
CSIPLINTGELFF | TGCAGCATTCCCCTTATTAACACCGGGGAGCTGTTTTTT | - | TRBJ2-2 | - | TRBV29-1
CASGMGRRSGEQYF | TGTGCCAGCGGAATGGGGCGCAGGAGCGGCGAGCAGTACTTC | - | TRBJ2-7 | - | TRBV28
CSASLGQIYNEQFF | TGCAGTGCTAGCCTGGGACAGATATACAATGAGCAGTTCTTC | TRBD1 | TRBJ2-1 | - | TRBV20-1
CASSPSREPFGEQFF | TGTGCCAGCAGTCCTTCCCGGGAACCGTTCGGTGAGCAGTTCTTC | - | TRBJ2-1 | - | TRBV27
CAGSFRGSSYEQYF | TGTGCCGGCAGTTTCAGGGGGTCTTCCTACGAGCAGTACTTC | TRBD1 | TRBJ2-7 | - | TRBV27
CASTLNGGAYEQYF | TGTGCCAGCACCCTAAACGGGGGAGCCTACGAGCAGTACTTC | - | TRBJ2-7 | - | TRBV11-2
CSVSDMSADTQYF | TGCAGCGTTTCTGACATGTCAGCAGATACGCAGTATTTT | - | TRBJ2-3 | few | TRBV29-1
CASSLSATGGEDTQSF | TGTGCCAGCAGTTTATCCGCGACAGGGGGAGAAGATACGCAGTCTTTT | TRBD1 | TRBJ2-3 | once | TRBV28
CRIQGVYEQYF | TGCAGAATACAGGGAGTCTACGAGCAGTACTTC | - | TRBJ2-7 | - | TRBV20-1
CASSFGIWQFF | TGTGCCAGCAGTTTCGGGATCTGGCAGTTCTTC | - | TRBJ2-1 | - | TRBV27
CSVEAPSQGPHEQFF | TGCAGCGTTGAGGCTCCGTCACAGGGTCCCCATGAGCAGTTCTTC | - | TRBJ2-1 | few | TRBV29-1
CASSKGSGGDPYEQYF | TGTGCCAGCAGCAAAGGGTCAGGGGGCGATCCCTACGAGCAGTACTTC | TRBD1 | TRBJ2-7 | - | TRBV6-5
CASSVWAGRARHF | TGTGCCAGCAGTGTATGGGCTGGTAGGGCCAGGCATTTT | - | TRBJ1-5 | - | TRBV12-3/TRBV12-4
CASSYRRDRGNTEAFF | TGTGCCAGCAGTTACCGAAGGGACAGAGGGAACACTGAAGCTTTCTTT | TRBD1 | TRBJ1-1 | - | TRBV6-6
CSGGENTGELFF | TGCAGCGGGGGAGAGAACACCGGGGAGCTGTTTTTT | - | TRBJ2-2 | - | TRBV29-1
CRAGTESARGHTF | TGCAGGGCGGGGACAGAATCTGCTAGAGGCCACACCTTC | TRBD1 | TRBJ1-2 | - | TRBV20-1
CASSLVAGGPTKNIQYF | TGTGCCAGCAGCTTAGTAGCGGGAGGGCCTACCAAAAACATTCAGTACTTC | TRBD2 | TRBJ2-4 | few | TRBV7-6
CASSQVSLAGGEQYF | TGTGCCAGCAGCCAAGTTTCACTAGCGGGAGGCGAGCAGTACTTC | TRBD2 | TRBJ2-7 | - | TRBV3-1
CASSPSDGYNEKLFF | TGTGCCAGCAGCCCATCGGACGGATATAATGAAAAACTGTTTTTT | - | TRBJ1-4 | few | TRBV7-9
CSAPGTENYNEQFF | TGCAGTGCCCCCGGGACAGAAAATTACAATGAGCAGTTCTTC | TRBD1 | TRBJ2-1 | few | TRBV20-1
CASSYATVPGETQYF | TGTGCCAGCAGTTACGCGACAGTGCCGGGAGAGACCCAGTACTTC | - | TRBJ2-5 | few | TRBV6-6
CASSYGTGQPQHF | TGTGCCAGCAGTTACGGGACGGGGCAGCCCCAGCATTTT | - | TRBJ1-5 | - | TRBV6-2/TRBV6-3
CASTYGPGRADTQYF | TGTGCCAGCACCTACGGGCCCGGGCGGGCAGATACGCAGTATTTT | - | TRBJ2-3 | - | TRBV12-3/TRBV12-4
CASSSGTSEVLEQYF | TGCGCTAGCAGCTCCGGGACTAGCGAGGTACTCGAGCAGTACTTC | TRBD2 | TRBJ2-7 | once | TRBV5-1
CASSEVGTSTDTQYF | TGTGCCAGCAGTGAAGTAGGTACTAGCACAGATACGCAGTATTTT | - | TRBJ2-3 | - | TRBV6-1
CASSQDQATGASNQPQHF | TGTGCCAGCAGCCAAGATCAGGCGACGGGGGCGAGCAATCAGCCCCAGCATTTT | - | TRBJ1-5 | - | TRBV4-1
CSVSRTGSEQYF | TGCAGCGTTTCCAGGACAGGCAGCGAGCAGTACTTC | TRBD1 | TRBJ2-7 | - | TRBV29-1
CASSLISGIANTEAFF | TGTGCCAGCAGCTTAATTTCGGGGATCGCAAACACTGAAGCTTTCTTT | - | TRBJ1-1 | - | TRBV11-1
CASSLQSTGSENEQYF | TGTGCCAGCAGCTTACAATCGACAGGATCGGAGAACGAGCAGTACTTC | - | TRBJ2-7 | once | TRBV7-2
CASSEFRQDSDTQYF | TGTGCCAGCAGTGAATTTCGGCAGGATTCAGATACGCAGTATTTT | - | TRBJ2-3 | - | TRBV25-1
CASSQDKDYLPYEQFF | TGCGCCAGCAGCCAAGATAAGGACTATCTTCCCTACGAGCAGTTCTTC | - | TRBJ2-1 | - | TRBV4-3
CASSHYGTSGRVGETQYF | TGTGCCAGCAGCCACTACGGGACTAGCGGGAGAGTAGGCGAGACCCAGTACTTC | TRBD2 | TRBJ2-5 | - | TRBV3-1
CSARDDHRLRDEQFF | TGCAGTGCTAGAGATGATCACCGACTGAGGGATGAGCAGTTCTTC | - | TRBJ2-1 | - | TRBV20-1
CASSKLAENTDTQYF | TGTGCCAGCAGTAAATTAGCGGAGAACACAGATACGCAGTATTTT | - | TRBJ2-3 | - | TRBV27
CASSSTGVEAKNIQYF | TGTGCCAGCAGCTCGACAGGGGTGGAAGCCAAAAACATTCAGTACTTC | TRBD1 | TRBJ2-4 | - | TRBV7-9
CASSLMGALNIQYF | TGTGCCAGCAGCTTAATGGGGGCTCTGAACATTCAGTACTTC | - | TRBJ2-4 | - | TRBV7-9
CASSQDYTGASYEQYF | TGCGCCAGCAGCCAAGACTATACTGGCGCCTCCTACGAGCAGTACTTC | - | TRBJ2-7 | - | TRBV4-3
CASSLGLIYGYTF | TGTGCCAGCAGCTTAGGACTGATCTATGGCTACACCTTC | - | TRBJ1-2 | - | TRBV7-9
CSVEKVVVTEAFF | TGCAGCGTTGAGAAAGTTGTGGTCACTGAAGCTTTCTTT | - | TRBJ1-1 | few | TRBV29-1
CASSFHPTRGGVVYEQYF | TGCGCCAGCAGCTTTCACCCCACCCGGGGGGGTGTAGTGTACGAGCAGTACTTC | TRBD2 | TRBJ2-7 | - | TRBV5-1
CASSVPLPGGTDTQYF | TGTGCCAGCAGCGTGCCTCTTCCCGGGGGCACAGATACGCAGTATTTT | - | TRBJ2-3 | - | TRBV9
CSAGTSGGAVDTQYF | TGCAGTGCTGGGACTAGCGGGGGGGCGGTAGATACGCAGTATTTT | TRBD2 | TRBJ2-3 | few | TRBV20-1